The 11 T cell receptor beta chains reported below all come from one sample, sequenced in a study of blood T cells in healthy people across ages. A second PCR of roughly 6 to 12 cycles used a sample-barcoded 5' primer and a J-beta primer mix. TCRdb passed the 5' RACE reads through MiXCR, listing each CDR3 protein once. This table has some 1.6 million distinct CDR3 sequences, 30% to 40% appearing once. The source material was blood. Every receptor here comes from a woman in her twenties or thirties in good health.

This chain links TRBV7-3 with TRBJ2-3; either TRBD1 or TRBD2 may supply D (5 bases each). CDR3 size: 18 residues. Germline loops: CDR1 SGHTA, CDR2 FQGTGA. V dropped 6 bases and J dropped 6 bases, with 28 bases sitting between them. This CDR3 is CASSNYVPGPSKGDTQYF. Written as DNA, the CDR3 is TGTGCCAGCAGTAACTACGTCCCGGGACCTTCTAAGGGTGATACGCAGTATTTT.

The chain employs TRBV7-9 and TRBJ1-4, with D possibly matching TRBD1 (5 bases). V shed 5 bases and J shed 3 bases, with 22 bases lying between them. CDR1 and CDR2 from the germline V gene are SEHNR and FQNEAQ (reference sequence). CDR3 size: 18 residues. The CDR3 region is CASSRGSGTASPNEKLFF. The CDR3 DNA is TGTGCCAGCAGCAGGGGCTCCGGGACGGCGAGCCCTAATGAAAAACTGTTTTTT.

About this clonotype: At one boundary the junction diverges from the germline segment, which might be a read error. The chain employs TRBV24-1 and TRBJ2-1, with 8 bases matching TRBD2. This CDR3 contains 17 residues. CDR1 and CDR2 from the germline V gene are KGHDR and SFDVKD. CDR3 coding DNA: TGTGCCACCAGTGATTTACCTAGCGGGTTTCACTACAATGGGCAGTTCTTC. Amino acid sequence: CATSDLPSGFHYNGQFF.

As to this clonotype: One end of the junction is discordant with germline, which a read error may explain. J is TRBJ1-6 and V is TRBV5-1; possible D gene TRBD1, 6 bases. Germline V gene lookup returns CDR1 SGHRS and CDR2 YFSETQ. The CDR3 has 15 residues. The CDR3: CASSFARGYNSPLHF. The CDR3 DNA sequence: TGCGCCAGCAGCTTTGCCAGGGGCTATAATTCACCTCTCCACTTT. Supplemented by reference TRBV5-1 and TRBJ1-6, the full variable domain reads KAGVTQTPRYLIKTRGQQVTLSCSPISGHRSVSWYQQTPGQGLQFLFEYFSETQRNKGNFPGRFSGRQFSNSRSEMNVSTLELGDSALYLCASSFARGYNSPLHFGNGTRLTVT.

The table lists this clonotype with a few counts. The rearrangement joins TRBV15 to TRBJ2-3; 9 bases map to TRBD1. Trimming cost V 8 bases and J 4 bases; bases outside gene matches: 13. The CDR3 contains 16 residues. The germline CDR1 and CDR2 sequences are LNHNV and YYDKDF (reference sequence). The CDR3 bases are TGTGCCACCGACGAGACCGGGGACAGGGTTCCAGATACGCAGTATTTT. Protein: CATDETGDRVPDTQYF.

Notes on this clonotype: The germline gene is not matched at one end of the junction; a read error may be the cause. The V gene is TRBV20-1, the J gene TRBJ2-5; 9 nucleotides line up with TRBD2. The end of the DNA aligns better with TRBJ2-7, so the J call may be wrong. Germline V gives CDR1 DFQATT, CDR2 SNEGSKA (reference sequence). The CDR3 runs 14 residues. CDR3 amino acids: CSARDVLAGFEQYF. The CDR3, as DNA: TGTAGTGCTAGAGACGTCCTAGCGGGGTTCGAGCAGTACTTC.

This chain links TRBV28 with TRBJ2-1; 9 bases match TRBD2. The CDR3 has 16 residues. V gave up 4 bases and J gave up 0 bases; unmatched junction bases: 4. Germline V gene data show CDR1 as MDHEN and CDR2 as SYDVKM. CDR3 sequence reads: CASSSPSGTSYNEQFF. DNA for the CDR3: TGTGCCAGCAGTTCCCCTAGCGGGACCTCCTACAATGAGCAGTTCTTC. The full variable domain, in which reference TRBV28 and TRBJ2-1 provide the parts outside the CDR3, is DVKVTQSSRYLVKRTGEKVFLECVQDMDHENMFWYRQDPGLGLRLIYFSYDVKMKEKGDIPEGYSVSREKKERFSLILESASTNQTSMYLCASSSPSGTSYNEQFFGPGTRLTVL.

This chain links TRBV6-1 with TRBJ2-3, with D perhaps matching TRBD1 (5 bases). The germline V gene has CDR1 MNHNS and CDR2 SASEGT. The CDR3 is made up of 16 amino acids. Trimming took 3 bases from V and 6 from J, leaving 19 bases between them. The CDR3 bases are TGTGCCAGCAGTGACTTTCTCGGCCAGGGTGATGATACGCAGTATTTT. This gives the protein CASSDFLGQGDDTQYF.

V gene TRBV24-1 combines with J gene TRBJ1-2, with D maybe TRBD1 (6 bases). CDR3 length: 14 amino acids. The germline CDR1 and CDR2 sequences are KGHDR and SFDVKD. Trimming stripped 3 bases from V and 9 bases from J, with 16 bases between. CDR3 in amino acids: CATSDPGAAPSYTF. The CDR3 DNA sequence: TGTGCCACCAGTGATCCAGGGGCAGCCCCCAGCTACACCTTC.

This chain links TRBV10-3 with TRBJ2-3, with D possibly being TRBD1 (5 bases). The V end lost 1 base, the J end lost 3 bases, and 14 bases lay between the germline ends. This CDR3 contains 16 residues. Germline lookup yields CDR1 ENHRY and CDR2 SYGVKD. The CDR3 sequence is CAISEWQGRSTDTQYF. The CDR3 DNA reads as TGTGCCATCAGTGAGTGGCAGGGAAGAAGTACAGATACGCAGTATTTT.

This clonotype appeared a few times. The chain carries TRBV10-3 and TRBJ2-1, with 11 nucleotides matching TRBD2. The CDR3 is 15 amino acids. V was clipped by 6 bases and J by 3 bases; unmatched bases: 4. The germline V gene has CDR1 ENHRY and CDR2 SYGVKD. Here the CDR3 reads CAISQTSGNYNEQFF. The CDR3 bases are TGTGCCATCAGCCAGACTAGCGGGAACTACAATGAGCAGTTCTTC.